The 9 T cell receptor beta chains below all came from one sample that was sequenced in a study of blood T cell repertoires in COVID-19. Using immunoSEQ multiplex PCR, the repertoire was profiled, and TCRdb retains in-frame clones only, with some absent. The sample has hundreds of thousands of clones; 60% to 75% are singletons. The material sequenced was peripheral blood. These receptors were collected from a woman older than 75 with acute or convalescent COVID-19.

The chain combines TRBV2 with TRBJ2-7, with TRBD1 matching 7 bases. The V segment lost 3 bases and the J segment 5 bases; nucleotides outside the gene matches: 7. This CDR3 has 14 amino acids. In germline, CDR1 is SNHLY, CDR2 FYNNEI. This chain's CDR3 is CASSDRTGSNEQYF. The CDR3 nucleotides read TGTGCCAGCAGTGATAGGACAGGCTCTAACGAGCAGTACTTC. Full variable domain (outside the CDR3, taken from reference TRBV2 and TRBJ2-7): EPEVTQTPSHQVTQMGQEVILRCVPISNHLYFYWYRQILGQKVEFLVSFYNNEISEKSEIFDDQFSVERPDGSNFTLKIRSTKLEDSAMYFCASSDRTGSNEQYFGPGTRLTVT.

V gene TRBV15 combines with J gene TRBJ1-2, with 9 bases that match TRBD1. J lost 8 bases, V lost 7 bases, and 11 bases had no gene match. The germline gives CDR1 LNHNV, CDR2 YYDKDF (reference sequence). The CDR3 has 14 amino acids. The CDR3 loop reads CATNPGQGSYGYTF. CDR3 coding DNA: TGTGCCACCAACCCGGGACAGGGATCTTACGGCTACACCTTC.

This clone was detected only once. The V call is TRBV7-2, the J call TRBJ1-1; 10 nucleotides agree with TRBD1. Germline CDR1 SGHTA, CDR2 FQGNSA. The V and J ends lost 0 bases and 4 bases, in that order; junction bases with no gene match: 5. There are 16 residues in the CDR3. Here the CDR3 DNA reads TGTGCCAGCAGCTTAGCGGGACAGGGGACGAGCACTGAAGCTTTCTTT. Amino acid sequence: CASSLAGQGTSTEAFF.

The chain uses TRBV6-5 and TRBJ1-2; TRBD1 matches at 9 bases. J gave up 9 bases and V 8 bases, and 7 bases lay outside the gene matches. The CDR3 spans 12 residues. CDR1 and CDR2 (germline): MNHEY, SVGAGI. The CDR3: CASAPGTGSYTF. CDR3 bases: TGTGCCAGCGCCCCCGGGACAGGGAGCTACACCTTC.

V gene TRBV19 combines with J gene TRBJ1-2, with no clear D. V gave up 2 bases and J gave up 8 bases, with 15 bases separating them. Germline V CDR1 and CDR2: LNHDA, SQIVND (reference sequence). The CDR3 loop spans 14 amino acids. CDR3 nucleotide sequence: TGTGCCAGTAGTATATTGGGAGTTGTCGGAGGCTACACCTTC. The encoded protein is CASSILGVVGGYTF.

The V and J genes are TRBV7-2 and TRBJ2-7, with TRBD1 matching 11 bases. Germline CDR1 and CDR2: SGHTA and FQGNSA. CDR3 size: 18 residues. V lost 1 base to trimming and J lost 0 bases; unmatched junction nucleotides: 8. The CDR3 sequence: CASSLVVGGQGDSYEQYF. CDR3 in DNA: TGTGCCAGCAGCTTAGTTGTGGGGGGACAGGGGGACTCCTACGAGCAGTACTTC.

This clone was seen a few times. The CDR3: CASRADRNTEAFF. The CDR3 nucleotides read TGCGCCAGCAGGGCGGACAGAAACACTGAAGCTTTCTTT. The V gene is TRBV10-1, the J gene TRBJ1-1, with D tentatively TRBD1 (6 bases). Trimming took off 6 bases at V and 2 bases at J, with 10 bases between the two ends. This CDR3 is 13 amino acids long. Per the germline V gene, CDR1 is WNHNN and CDR2 is SYGVQD (reference sequence).

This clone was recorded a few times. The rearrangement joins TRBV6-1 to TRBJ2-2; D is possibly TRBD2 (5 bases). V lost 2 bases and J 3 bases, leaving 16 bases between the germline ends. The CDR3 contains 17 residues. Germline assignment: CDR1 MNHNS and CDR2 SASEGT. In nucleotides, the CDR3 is TGTGCCAGCAGTGAAATGAGGGATGGACGCGACACCGGGGAGCTGTTTTTT. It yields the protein CASSEMRDGRDTGELFF.

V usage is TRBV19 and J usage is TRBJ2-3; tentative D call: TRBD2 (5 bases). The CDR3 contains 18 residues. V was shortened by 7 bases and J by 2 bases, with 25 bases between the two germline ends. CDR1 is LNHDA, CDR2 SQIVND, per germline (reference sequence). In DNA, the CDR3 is TGTGCCAGTAAAGTATCGGGGAGATCCGACCTTGCCACAGATACGCAGTATTTT. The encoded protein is CASKVSGRSDLATDTQYF.